Detailed here is one T cell receptor beta chain. Its antigen remains unidentified. Germline loops: CDR1 SGHVS, CDR2 FQNEAQ. The ends lost 4 bases at V and 2 bases at J; junction bases unmatched: 3. This CDR3 has 16 amino acids. The entry originates in a study of OX40 agonist ivuxolimab in advanced cancers. General study findings and limits: Researchers did not establish what antigens the expanded peripheral T cells target.

Researchers took blood at baseline, on cycle 4 day 1, and on cycle 7 day 1. TCRdb's copy holds only in-frame clones and misses some; the assay was immunoSEQ multiplex PCR. The table shows tens of thousands of clones, with 90% occurring only once. This sample comprised CD4+ or CD8+ T cells sorted from blood, obtained in a trial of the OX40 agonist ivuxolimab. The rearrangement links TRBV7-8 to TRBJ2-3, with TRBD2 matching over 13 bases. The receptor comes from an adult with an advanced solid tumor such as melanoma, head and neck, liver or kidney cancer. CDR3: CASSSGLAGFTDTQYF. Written as DNA, the CDR3 is TGTGCCAGCAGCTCGGGACTAGCGGGATTCACAGATACGCAGTATTTT.